Included here is one TCR beta chain sequence, with context. What it binds is not known. The data originate from a study of cytomegalovirus exposure and HLA in healthy donors. Study results and limitations: The study designated 150 to 200 TCR beta chains cytomegalovirus-associated. Later genetic work tied a missense DCLRE1C variant to beta-chain V and J trimming. Analysis performed later found 16,951 TCR beta sequences associated with HLA alleles at 0.05 false discovery rate.

The CDR3 is 14 amino acids. The germline V gene has CDR1 MNHNS and CDR2 SASEGT. With V trimmed by 6 bases and J by 4 bases, 9 bases remained unmatched. In the PCR, 60 Vbeta and 13 Jbeta primers were used. Using immunoSEQ multiplex PCR, the repertoire was profiled, and TCRdb retains in-frame clones only, with some absent. The table includes fewer than 150,000 clones, roughly 77% detected once. The sequencing input was PBMCs. V is TRBV6-1 and J is TRBJ2-7, with 7 bases aligning to TRBD1. The clonotype originates from a man between 50 and 59 years old in good health and CMV-seropositive. The CDR3 DNA reads TGTGCCAGCAGCCGAGGGGGACAGATTTACGAGCAGTACTTC. Residues: CASSRGGQIYEQYF.